The next 10 T cell receptor beta chains were all read from a single sample in a study of cytomegalovirus exposure and HLA in healthy donors (TCRdb year 2017). Library prep was done by the immunoSEQ multiplex PCR assay. For the multiplex PCR, a mixture combining 60 forward primers for TCR Vbeta segments and 13 reverse primers for TCR Jbeta segments was used. Held by TCRdb, this immuneACCESS table contains in-frame sequences only and omits some clones. Under half of the omission traces to an unresolved V gene where checked; the cause of the rest is unknown. This sample is represented by over 150,000 clones; about four fifths of them were singletons. The top ten hold around 7.3% of the sample. Sequencing was carried out using PBMCs. Every receptor here comes from a man younger than 45 in good health and CMV-seropositive.

J is TRBJ2-7 and V is TRBV19, with a possible D match to TRBD1 (6 bases). There are 14 residues in the CDR3. V gave up 4 bases and J gave up 3 bases, with 13 bases separating them. CDR1 is LNHDA, CDR2 SQIVND, per germline (reference sequence). CDR3 DNA sequence: TGTGCCAGTAGTACACAGGGTTTGCTCTACGAGCAGTACTTC. This sequence encodes CASSTQGLLYEQYF.

This chain connects TRBV30 to TRBJ1-1; D is ambiguous. With 0 bases removed from V and 1 base from J, the gap between germline ends came to 6 bases. The germline V gene has CDR1 GTSNPN and CDR2 SVGIG (reference sequence). The CDR3 runs to 13 residues. The CDR3, as DNA: TGTGCCTGGAGTGTACTCGGGAACACTGAAGCTTTCTTT. Translation gives CAWSVLGNTEAFF.

V and J are TRBV9 and TRBJ1-6, with 8 nucleotides matching TRBD1. The germline CDR1 and CDR2 sequences are SGDLS and YYNGEE. CDR3 length equals 15 residues. V was clipped by 3 bases and J by 7 bases; unmatched bases: 6. The CDR3 region has the DNA TGTGCCAGCAGCGAGTCAGGGGGCCCAAATTCACCCCTCCACTTT. Amino acids: CASSESGGPNSPLHF.

J is TRBJ1-1 and V is TRBV19, with TRBD1 identical over 8 bases. This CDR3 has 15 residues. The V segment lost 10 bases and the J segment 4 bases; nucleotides outside the gene matches: 14. Germline lookup yields CDR1 LNHDA and CDR2 SQIVND (reference sequence). The CDR3 DNA sequence: TGTGCCACCCTAAACAGGGGGGCACTACTCACTGAAGCTTTCTTT. It encodes CATLNRGALLTEAFF.

This clone has a handful of counts. The chain employs TRBV30 and TRBJ2-3, with 11 bases that match TRBD2. V lost 3 bases, J lost 2 bases, and 7 bases stayed unmatched. The CDR3 length is 16 residues. In germline, CDR1 is GTSNPN, CDR2 SVGIG (reference sequence). The CDR3 coding sequence is TGTGCCTGGAGCTATAGCGGGAGGGGGTTCACAGATACGCAGTATTTT. This sequence encodes CAWSYSGRGFTDTQYF.

V usage is TRBV19 and J usage is TRBJ2-1; 8 bases line up with TRBD2. Germline V gene lookup returns CDR1 LNHDA and CDR2 SQIVND (reference sequence). The CDR3 is 14 residues long. V trimming: 5 bases; J trimming: 7 bases; junction bases outside the gene matches: 7. The CDR3 here is CASSARLASNEQFF. CDR3 coding DNA: TGTGCCAGTAGTGCGCGACTAGCGTCGAATGAGCAGTTCTTC.

The V and J genes are TRBV5-4 and TRBJ2-5, with TRBD1 matching over 9 bases. The J call is in doubt because the DNA end fits TRBJ2-7 better. CDR3 length: 16 residues. CDR1 SGHNT and CDR2 YYREEE come from the germline V gene (reference sequence). The chain's CDR3 is CASSLQGAATGYEQYF. Here the CDR3 DNA reads TGTGCCAGCAGCTTACAGGGGGCCGCGACAGGCTACGAGCAGTACTTC.

This clone was seen a single time. This chain links TRBV9 with TRBJ2-5; 9 bases align to TRBD2. V lost 2 bases and J lost 3; bases outside the gene matches: 2. CDR1 and CDR2 from the germline V gene are SGDLS and YYNGEE. The CDR3 has 14 amino acids. The CDR3 protein is CASSVLAGKETQYF. CDR3 DNA sequence: TGTGCCAGCAGCGTCCTAGCGGGGAAAGAGACCCAGTACTTC.

V usage is TRBV2 and J usage is TRBJ2-5, with TRBD2 identical over 9 bases. Near its end, the DNA agrees better with TRBJ2-7, so the J call may be wrong. The CDR3 is 13 residues long. CDR1 is SNHLY and CDR2 is FYNNEI in the germline V gene. CDR3 residues: CASTEGLAVEQYF. CDR3 DNA sequence: TGTGCCAGCACCGAGGGACTAGCAGTCGAGCAGTACTTC.

The chain couples TRBV11-3 to TRBJ1-6; the match to TRBD1 covers 10 bases. The CDR3 sequence is 14 residues long. V lost 4 bases and J lost 9; bases outside the gene matches: 3. CDR1 SGHNT and CDR2 YENEEA come from the germline V gene. CDR3 protein: CASSSGTGVSPLHF. The CDR3 DNA follows: TGTGCCAGCAGCTCAGGGACAGGGGTTTCACCCCTCCACTTT.